Listed below are T cell receptor beta chains from one sample, sequenced in a study of blood T cells in healthy people across ages. TCRdb analysed the 5' RACE reads with MiXCR anew, one entry per CDR3 protein. The table lists fewer than 800,000 distinct CDR3 sequences, 25% of them singletons. These data also featured in a second study, about T cells of mothers and their children.

The specimen was blood. These receptors were taken from a boy younger than 18 in good health. Each CDR3 is given with its conserved first and last residue. D genes are given only for firm matches. Part of the rows lack a size; the others show once, few, many or a class for expanded clones.

j_call: TRBJ2-3; clone_size: few; cdr3_length: 15; v_call: TRBV20-1; d_call: -; cdr3_aa: CSALGPGLTTDTQYF; cdr3_nt: TGCAGTGCGCTAGGACCGGGACTTACCACAGATACGCAGTATTTT
j_call: TRBJ2-7; clone_size: -; cdr3_length: 16; v_call: TRBV5-1; d_call: -; cdr3_aa: CASSPRTGSPSYEQYF; cdr3_nt: TGCGCCAGCAGCCCAAGGACGGGATCCCCTTCCTACGAGCAGTACTTC
j_call: TRBJ2-1; clone_size: -; cdr3_length: 16; v_call: TRBV4-3; d_call: TRBD2; cdr3_aa: CASSPRAGGLLVEQFF; cdr3_nt: TGCGCCAGCAGCCCGAGAGCGGGGGGGCTGTTGGTTGAGCAGTTCTTC
j_call: TRBJ2-7; clone_size: -; cdr3_length: 12; v_call: TRBV5-1; d_call: -; cdr3_aa: CASSIEPYEQYF; cdr3_nt: TGCGCCAGCAGTATAGAACCCTACGAGCAGTACTTC
j_call: TRBJ2-1; clone_size: -; cdr3_length: 16; v_call: TRBV5-1; d_call: TRBD2; cdr3_aa: CASSLSGGGGGNEQFF; cdr3_nt: TGCGCCAGCAGCTTGTCCGGCGGGGGGGGAGGAAACGAGCAGTTCTTC
j_call: TRBJ2-7; clone_size: -; cdr3_length: 15; v_call: TRBV10-3; d_call: -; cdr3_aa: CAISESSRGSYVQYF; cdr3_nt: TGTGCCATCAGTGAGTCGTCAAGGGGATCCTACGTGCAGTACTTC
j_call: TRBJ2-5; clone_size: few; cdr3_length: 17; v_call: TRBV7-2; d_call: TRBD2; cdr3_aa: CASSSPSGRGLAETQYF; cdr3_nt: TGTGCCAGCAGTTCCCCTAGCGGGAGGGGTTTAGCAGAGACCCAGTACTTC
j_call: TRBJ2-1; clone_size: few; cdr3_length: 12; v_call: TRBV13; d_call: -; cdr3_aa: CASEGSLNEQFF; cdr3_nt: TGTGCCTCTGAGGGGAGCCTAAATGAGCAGTTCTTC
j_call: TRBJ1-6; clone_size: -; cdr3_length: 13; v_call: TRBV6-2/TRBV6-3; d_call: -; cdr3_aa: CASSFAANSPLHF; cdr3_nt: TGTGCCAGCAGTTTTGCAGCTAATTCACCCCTCCACTTT
j_call: TRBJ2-5; clone_size: -; cdr3_length: 17; v_call: TRBV9; d_call: TRBD2; cdr3_aa: CASSVEGLAYGGETQYF; cdr3_nt: TGTGCCAGCAGCGTAGAAGGACTAGCATATGGTGGAGAGACCCAGTACTTC
j_call: TRBJ2-3; clone_size: once; cdr3_length: 13; v_call: TRBV2; d_call: -; cdr3_aa: CASSESLSDTQYF; cdr3_nt: TGTGCCAGCAGTGAATCGTTGAGTGATACGCAGTATTTT
j_call: TRBJ2-1; clone_size: few; cdr3_length: 13; v_call: TRBV5-1; d_call: -; cdr3_aa: CASSLGTNREQFF; cdr3_nt: TGCGCCAGCAGCTTGGGGACCAATCGAGAGCAGTTCTTC
j_call: TRBJ1-2; clone_size: once; cdr3_length: 14; v_call: TRBV4-1; d_call: -; cdr3_aa: CASSQDSLNYGYTF; cdr3_nt: TGCGCCAGCAGCCAAGACTCATTAAACTATGGCTACACCTTC
j_call: TRBJ2-1; clone_size: -; cdr3_length: 13; v_call: TRBV13; d_call: TRBD2; cdr3_aa: CASSPSGGRGQFF; cdr3_nt: TGTGCCAGCAGCCCATCGGGAGGAAGGGGGCAGTTCTTC